This T cell receptor (beta chain) was retrieved from a study of blood T cells in healthy people across ages. Next came a second PCR, run for about 6 to 12 cycles, which used a sample-barcoded 5' primer along with a J-beta primer mix. MiXCR, applied by TCRdb to the 5' RACE reads, yields one record per CDR3 protein. The sample consists of fewer than 950,000 distinct CDR3 sequences, 30% to 45% of them appearing once. Per germline, CDR1 SEHNR and CDR2 FQNEAQ (reference sequence). Deletions cut 4 bases from V and 7 bases from J, with 12 bases between. The CDR3 loop spans 13 amino acids. This TCR derives from a man aged 18-30 years in good health. The V gene is TRBV7-9, the J gene TRBJ2-3; D unresolved. The sequenced sample consisted of blood. This CDR3 is CASSSFAAHTQYF. The CDR3 nucleotides read TGTGCCAGCAGCTCCTTCGCGGCACATACGCAGTATTTT.